The 24 T cell receptor beta chains listed next were all sequenced from one sample in a study of beta chain features in type 1 diabetes. Sequencing targeted expressed TCRB transcripts, as all isolated RNA had been reverse transcribed. TCRdb's copy holds only in-frame clones and misses some; the assay was immunoSEQ multiplex PCR. The sample contains a few hundred thousand clones, 11% to 15% of which appear only once. Sequencing input: naive CD4+ T cells from blood. These receptors were collected from a man aged 25-40 years in good health.

J is TRBJ2-5 and V is TRBV2; D remains unclear. The CDR3 has 10 residues. CDR1 and CDR2 from the germline V gene are SNHLY and FYNNEI. V shed 10 bases and J shed 6 bases, with 9 bases lying between them. Written as DNA, the CDR3 is TGTGCCACCCAGTACAAGACCCAGTACTTC. This codes for CATQYKTQYF.

The chain uses TRBV9 and TRBJ2-2; D possibly corresponds to TRBD1 (6 bases). This CDR3 spans 16 amino acids. V was clipped by 0 bases and J by 6 bases, with 15 bases between them. The germline V gene has CDR1 SGDLS and CDR2 YYNGEE. The CDR3 coding sequence is TGTGCCAGCAGCGTAGCTCATGGACAGTCCTCCGGGGAGCTGTTTTTT. Translation: CASSVAHGQSSGELFF.

Comments on this clone: The same CDR3 arises from other DNA sequences in this sample as well. The chain recombines TRBV7-9 with TRBJ2-1, with D possibly matching TRBD1 (5 bases). The CDR3 is 15 amino acids. V was pared by 6 bases and J by 0 bases, with 12 bases between. The V gene's germline CDR1 is SEHNR and CDR2 FQNEAQ (reference sequence). The CDR3 DNA sequence: TGTGCCAGCAGTCCTAGGGGTAACTCCTACAATGAGCAGTTCTTC. This gives the protein CASSPRGNSYNEQFF.

The chain employs TRBV7-8 and TRBJ2-2, with D maybe TRBD1 (6 bases). Germline CDR1 is SGHVS and CDR2 is FQNEAQ. Trimming cost V 5 bases and J 0 bases, with 13 bases left between them. The CDR3 loop spans 16 amino acids. CDR3 region: CASSLGAYANTGELFF. In DNA form, the CDR3 reads TGTGCCAGCAGCCTGGGGGCTTACGCGAACACCGGGGAGCTGTTTTTT.

This rearrangement joins TRBV25-1 to TRBJ2-3; D not resolved. Germline CDR1 is MGHDK and CDR2 is SYGVNS. V shed 10 bases and J shed 4 bases, with 18 bases lying between them. There are 14 residues in the CDR3. CDR3 in amino acids: CATSHSSPSDTQYF. The CDR3 DNA follows: TGTGCCACCTCACATTCATCTCCATCAGATACGCAGTATTTT. The entire variable domain, with the rest obtained from reference TRBV25-1 and TRBJ2-3, is as follows: EADIYQTPRYLVIGTGKKITLECSQTMGHDKMYWYQQDPGMELHLIHYSYGVNSTEKGDLSSESTVSRIRTEHFPLTLESARPSHTSQYLCATSHSSPSDTQYFGPGTRLTVL.

This rearrangement joins TRBV27 to TRBJ2-7; D not certain. The CDR3 consists of 13 residues. The germline CDR1 and CDR2 sequences are MNHEY and SMNVEV (reference sequence). The V end was cut by 3 bases, the J end by 3 bases, with 9 bases between. This chain's CDR3 is CASSFGQYYEQYF. The CDR3 region has the DNA TGTGCCAGCAGTTTTGGTCAGTACTACGAGCAGTACTTC.

This chain joins TRBV15 and TRBJ1-2; D call uncertain. The V gene lost 0 bases and the J gene lost 6 bases, with 8 bases spanning the gap. The CDR3 extends over 13 amino acids. Germline CDR1 and CDR2: LNHNV and YYDKDF (reference sequence). Here the CDR3 reads CATSRDRIHGYTF. As DNA, the CDR3 is TGTGCCACCAGCAGAGACCGGATCCATGGCTACACCTTC.

This clone has more than one count but fewer than ten. The J gene is TRBJ2-7, the V gene TRBV4-1; no clear D. CDR1 MGHRA and CDR2 YSYEKL come from the germline V gene. V shed 1 base and J shed 2 bases, with 18 bases lying between them. This CDR3 comprises 17 residues. CDR3 amino acids: CASSQGIKGRAPYEQYF. The DNA of the CDR3 is TGCGCCAGCAGCCAAGGGATAAAAGGACGGGCCCCCTACGAGCAGTACTTC.

This clone has only a few counts. The chain carries TRBV14 and TRBJ2-7, with D perhaps TRBD1 (6 bases). Trimming pared 2 bases from V and 5 bases from J, leaving 19 bases between. Looked up from germline, CDR1 is SGHDN and CDR2 is FVKESK. The CDR3 runs 16 residues. For the CDR3, the DNA is TGTGCCAGCAGCCAACGATGGGAACAGGGTTCCCACGAGCAGTACTTC. Its translation: CASSQRWEQGSHEQYF.

V and J are TRBV10-3 and TRBJ2-7, with 7 bases that match TRBD1. The CDR3 has 12 residues. Losses at the gene ends were 6 bases for V and 3 bases for J; bases not matched to a gene: 2. Per the germline V gene, CDR1 is ENHRY and CDR2 is SYGVKD. The CDR3 is CAISGTDYEQYV. CDR3 sequence (DNA): TGTGCCATCAGCGGGACAGACTACGAGCAGTACGTC.

This clone occurred many times. The chain joins TRBV23-1 to TRBJ2-5; D might be TRBD1 (5 bases). TRBV23-1 is reported as an ORF; its role is uncertain. This CDR3 has 15 amino acids. Trimming left V 0 bases short and J 6 bases short, with 14 bases between. CDR3 bases: TGCGCCAGCAGTCAATCCTACAGGCGCGAGCAGACCCAGTACTTC. Amino acid sequence: CASSQSYRREQTQYF.

This chain links TRBV4-1 with TRBJ2-2; perhaps TRBD2 as D (5 bases). Trimming removed 6 bases at V and 6 bases at J, with 17 bases between. The CDR3 is 15 amino acids. Germline V CDR1 and CDR2: MGHRA, YSYEKL. The CDR3 sequence is CASRVRWSGAGELFF. The CDR3, as DNA: TGCGCCAGCAGAGTGCGGTGGTCCGGGGCCGGGGAGCTGTTTTTT.

In nucleotides, the CDR3 is TGTGCCAGTAGTATCTCCGGGACAGGGGTCTATGGCTACACCTTC. Encoded protein: CASSISGTGVYGYTF. J is TRBJ1-2 and V is TRBV19, with TRBD1 matching 10 bases. The CDR3 is 15 amino acids. Germline V gene lookup returns CDR1 LNHDA and CDR2 SQIVND (reference sequence). V was clipped by 3 bases and J by 4 bases; unmatched bases: 5.

The gene calls are TRBV18 and TRBJ2-2, with 10 bases matching TRBD1. Per the germline V gene, CDR1 is KGHSH and CDR2 is LQKENI. The CDR3 consists of 15 residues. The J segment lost 6 bases and the V segment lost 3 bases, leaving 4 bases of the junction unmatched. This chain's CDR3 is CASSPGTGASGELFF. CDR3 coding DNA: TGTGCCAGCTCACCCGGGACAGGGGCTTCCGGGGAGCTGTTTTTT.

This clone was counted only a few times. This chain uses TRBV7-9 with TRBJ2-7; a weak D match, TRBD1 (5 bases). V lost 0 bases and J lost 5, with 14 bases in between. Germline V CDR1 and CDR2: SEHNR, FQNEAQ (reference sequence). This CDR3 contains 15 residues. The CDR3, as DNA: TGTGCCAGCAGCTTAGCCCAGGGTGGTATCCACGAGCAGTACTTC. Amino acid sequence: CASSLAQGGIHEQYF.

This clone came up a few times. This sequence joins TRBV4-1 and TRBJ1-4; D gene ambiguous. This CDR3 comprises 15 residues. Per the germline V gene, CDR1 is MGHRA and CDR2 is YSYEKL. V was cut by 1 base and J by 10 bases, with 16 bases left in between. The CDR3 DNA follows: TGCGCCAGCAGCCAAGTTATTAGCAGGACTGGAAAACTGTTTTTT. It encodes CASSQVISRTGKLFF.

This clone was observed a few times. The V gene is TRBV2, the J gene TRBJ2-5; TRBD2 aligns across 7 bases. Germline assignment: CDR1 SNHLY and CDR2 FYNNEI. V shed 2 bases, J shed 4 bases, and the junction held 4 bases outside the gene matches. This CDR3 has 14 residues. The CDR3 sequence is CASSERGSGETQYF. In nucleotides, the CDR3 is TGTGCCAGCAGTGAACGCGGGAGTGGAGAGACCCAGTACTTC.

The sample holds a few counts of this clone. This specimen includes other DNA sequences encoding the same CDR3. The gene calls are TRBV7-9 and TRBJ2-7, with D possibly TRBD1 on 6 matching bases. The germline V gene encodes CDR1 SEHNR and CDR2 FQNEAQ (reference sequence). This CDR3 comprises 15 residues. V shed 3 bases and J shed 2 bases, with 14 bases lying between them. The CDR3 loop is CASSLRTGTTYEQYF. CDR3 bases: TGTGCCAGCAGCTTGCGTACAGGGACGACCTACGAGCAGTACTTC.

V gene TRBV5-1 combines with J gene TRBJ2-1; the D gene could be TRBD1 or TRBD2 (6 bases each). Germline lookup yields CDR1 SGHRS and CDR2 YFSETQ. Trimming took off 4 bases at V and 2 bases at J, with 16 bases between the two ends. This CDR3 has 16 residues. The CDR3 spells CASSGGRGSAYNEQFF. As DNA, the CDR3 is TGCGCCAGCAGCGGGGGGCGAGGTTCAGCCTACAATGAGCAGTTCTTC.

This clone was seen a few times. The chain uses TRBV12-5 and TRBJ2-1, with TRBD2 matching over 12 bases. Germline values: CDR1 LGHNT, CDR2 FRNRAP. This CDR3 is built from 15 residues. Losses at the gene ends were 4 bases for V and 7 bases for J; bases not matched to a gene: 5. In DNA form, the CDR3 reads TGTGCTAGTGGTTCCCTAGCGGGGGGGCATAATGAGCAGTTCTTC. This gives the protein CASGSLAGGHNEQFF.

This clone was detected a few times. V usage is TRBV6-6 and J usage is TRBJ1-2; a weak D match, TRBD1 (5 bases). The CDR3 loop spans 13 amino acids. In germline, CDR1 is MNHNY, CDR2 SVGAGI (reference sequence). Trimming removed 6 bases at V and 2 bases at J, with 10 bases between. DNA for the CDR3: TGTGCCAGCAGCTCCGGGGCAAACTATGGCTACACCTTC. Protein product: CASSSGANYGYTF.

V and J are TRBV28 and TRBJ2-5; possibly TRBD1 or TRBD2 for D (5 bases each). Germline V CDR1 and CDR2: MDHEN, SYDVKM. V lost 2 bases and J lost 4, with 11 bases in between. The CDR3 consists of 14 residues. The CDR3 spells CASSLEGRRETQYF. The CDR3, as DNA: TGTGCCAGCAGTTTAGAGGGGCGGAGAGAGACCCAGTACTTC.

The chain has TRBV5-1 and TRBJ2-1; a weak D match, TRBD1 (6 bases). This CDR3 region has 14 residues. Germline loops: CDR1 SGHRS, CDR2 YFSETQ. Trimming removed 2 bases from V and 4 bases from J, with 10 bases in between. CDR3 sequence: CASSLTGKYNEQFF. The DNA for the CDR3 is TGCGCCAGCAGCTTAACAGGGAAATACAATGAGCAGTTCTTC.

The chain carries TRBV7-9 and TRBJ2-1; 10 positions match TRBD2. Germline-derived CDR1 and CDR2 are SEHNR and FQNEAQ (reference sequence). The CDR3 is 14 residues long. J gave up 2 bases and V 6 bases, and 1 base lay outside the gene matches. CDR3 protein: CASSTSGTYNEQFF. As DNA, the CDR3 is TGTGCCAGCAGTACTAGCGGGACCTACAATGAGCAGTTCTTC.